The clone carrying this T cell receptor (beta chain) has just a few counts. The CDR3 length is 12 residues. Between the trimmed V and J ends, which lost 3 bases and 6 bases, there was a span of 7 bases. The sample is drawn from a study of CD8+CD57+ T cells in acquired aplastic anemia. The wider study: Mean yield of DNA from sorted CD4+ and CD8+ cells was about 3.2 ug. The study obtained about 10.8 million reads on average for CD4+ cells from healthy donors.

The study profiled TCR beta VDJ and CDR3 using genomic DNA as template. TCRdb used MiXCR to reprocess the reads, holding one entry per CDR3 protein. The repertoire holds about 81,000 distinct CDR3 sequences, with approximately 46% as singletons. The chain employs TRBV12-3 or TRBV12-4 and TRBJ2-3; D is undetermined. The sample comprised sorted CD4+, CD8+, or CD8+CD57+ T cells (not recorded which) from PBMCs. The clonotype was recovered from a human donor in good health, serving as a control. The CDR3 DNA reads TGTGCCAGCAGTTTTTTCCGGGATACGCAGTATTTT. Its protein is CASSFFRDTQYF.